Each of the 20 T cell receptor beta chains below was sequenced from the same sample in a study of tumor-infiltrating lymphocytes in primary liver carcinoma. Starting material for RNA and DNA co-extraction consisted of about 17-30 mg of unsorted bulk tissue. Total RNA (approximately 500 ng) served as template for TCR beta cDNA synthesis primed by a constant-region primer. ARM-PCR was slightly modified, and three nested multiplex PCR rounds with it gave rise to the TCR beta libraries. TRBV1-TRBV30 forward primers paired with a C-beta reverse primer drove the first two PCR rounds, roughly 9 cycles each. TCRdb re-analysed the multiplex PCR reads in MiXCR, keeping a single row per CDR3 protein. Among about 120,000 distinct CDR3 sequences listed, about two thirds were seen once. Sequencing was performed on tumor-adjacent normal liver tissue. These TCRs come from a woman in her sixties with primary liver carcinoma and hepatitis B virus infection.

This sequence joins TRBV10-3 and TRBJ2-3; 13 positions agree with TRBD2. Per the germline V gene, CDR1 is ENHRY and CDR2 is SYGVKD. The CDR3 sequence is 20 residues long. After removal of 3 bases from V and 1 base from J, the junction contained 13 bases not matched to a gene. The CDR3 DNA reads TGTGCCATCAGTGATACTGTCCGACTAGCGGGAGGACGTCGCACAGATACGCAGTATTTT. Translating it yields CAISDTVRLAGGRRTDTQYF.

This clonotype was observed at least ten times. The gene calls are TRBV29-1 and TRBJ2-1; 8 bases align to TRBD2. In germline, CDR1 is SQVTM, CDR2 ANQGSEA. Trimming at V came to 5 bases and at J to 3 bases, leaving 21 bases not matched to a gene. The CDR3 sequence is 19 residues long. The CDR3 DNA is TGCAGCGTTTCTGAACTCAAGAACGCCCCTAGCGGGTACTACAATGAGCAGTTCTTC. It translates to CSVSELKNAPSGYYNEQFF.

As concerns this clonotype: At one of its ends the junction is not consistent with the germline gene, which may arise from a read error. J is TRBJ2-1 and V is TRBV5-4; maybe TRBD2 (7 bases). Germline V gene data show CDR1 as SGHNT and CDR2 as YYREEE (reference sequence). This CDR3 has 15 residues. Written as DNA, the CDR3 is TGTGCCAGGACCCCGAGGGGGGGATCCTACAATGAGCAGTTTTTC. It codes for CARTPRGGSYNEQFF.

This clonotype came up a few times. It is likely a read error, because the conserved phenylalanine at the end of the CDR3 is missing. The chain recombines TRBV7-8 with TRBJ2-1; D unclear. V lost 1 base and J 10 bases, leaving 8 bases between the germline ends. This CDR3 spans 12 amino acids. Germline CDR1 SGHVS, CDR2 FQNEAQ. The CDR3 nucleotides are TGTGCCAGCAGCTTAGGTCTTAGCGAGCAGTTCCTT. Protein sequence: CASSLGLSEQFL.

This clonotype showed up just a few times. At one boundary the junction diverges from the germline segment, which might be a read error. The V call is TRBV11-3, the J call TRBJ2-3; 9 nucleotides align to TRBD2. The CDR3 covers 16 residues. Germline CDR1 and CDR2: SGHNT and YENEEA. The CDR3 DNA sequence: TGTGCCAGCAGCTTAGCGACTAGCGGCCCCGGGGATAAGCAGTATTTT. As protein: CASSLATSGPGDKQYF.

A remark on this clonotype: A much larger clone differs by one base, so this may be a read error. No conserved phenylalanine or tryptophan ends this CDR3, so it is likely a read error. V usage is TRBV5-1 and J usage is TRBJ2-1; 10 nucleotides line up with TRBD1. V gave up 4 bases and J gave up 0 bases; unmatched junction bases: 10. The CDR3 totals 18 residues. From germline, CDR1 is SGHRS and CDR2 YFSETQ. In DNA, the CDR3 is TGCGCCAGCAGCAAGGACAGGGGGAAAGGGTACTCCTACAATGAGCAGTTCTCC. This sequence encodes CASSKDRGKGYSYNEQFS.

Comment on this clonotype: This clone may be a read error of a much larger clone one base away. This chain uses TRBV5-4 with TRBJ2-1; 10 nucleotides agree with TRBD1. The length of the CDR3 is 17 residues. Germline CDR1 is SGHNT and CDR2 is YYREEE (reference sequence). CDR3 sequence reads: CARSLALDRGSRNEQFF. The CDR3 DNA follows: TGTGCCAGAAGCTTGGCCTTGGACAGGGGGAGTCGGAATGAGCAGTTCTTC.

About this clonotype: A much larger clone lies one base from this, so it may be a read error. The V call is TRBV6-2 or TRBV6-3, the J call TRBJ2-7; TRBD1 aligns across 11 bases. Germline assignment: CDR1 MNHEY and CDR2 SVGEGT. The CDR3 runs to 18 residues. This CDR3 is CANSYPGQGGPSSYEQYF. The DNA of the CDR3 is TGTGCCAACAGTTACCCGGGACAGGGGGGCCCAAGCTCCTACGAGCAGTACTTC.

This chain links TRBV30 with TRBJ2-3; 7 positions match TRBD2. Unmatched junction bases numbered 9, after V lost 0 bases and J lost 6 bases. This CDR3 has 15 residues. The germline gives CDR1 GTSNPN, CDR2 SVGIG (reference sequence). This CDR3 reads CAWSVRRESADTQYF. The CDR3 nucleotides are TGTGCCTGGAGTGTCCGGCGGGAGAGTGCCGATACGCAGTATTTT.

CDR3 loop: CSSRGHWDTEAFF. CDR3 bases: TGCAGCTCCCGGGGACATTGGGACACTGAAGCTTTCTTT. This rearrangement joins TRBV29-1 to TRBJ1-1; D possibly corresponds to TRBD1 (6 bases). The CDR3 is made up of 13 amino acids. The V gene's germline CDR1 is SQVTM and CDR2 ANQGSEA. V was trimmed by 8 bases and J by 3 bases, leaving 16 bases between them.

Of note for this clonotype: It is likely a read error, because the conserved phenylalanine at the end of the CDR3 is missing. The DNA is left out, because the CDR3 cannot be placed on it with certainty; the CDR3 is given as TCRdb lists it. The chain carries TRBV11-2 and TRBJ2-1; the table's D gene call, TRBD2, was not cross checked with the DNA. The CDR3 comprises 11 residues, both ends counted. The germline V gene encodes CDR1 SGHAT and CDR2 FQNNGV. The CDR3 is CARRTGLREFL.

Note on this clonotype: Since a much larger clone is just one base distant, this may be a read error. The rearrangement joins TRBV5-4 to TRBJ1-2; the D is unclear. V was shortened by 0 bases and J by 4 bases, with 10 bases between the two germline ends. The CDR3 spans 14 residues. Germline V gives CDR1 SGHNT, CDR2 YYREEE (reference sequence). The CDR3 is CASSLDADPYGYTF. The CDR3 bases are TGTGCCAGCAGCTTGGATGCGGATCCCTATGGCTACACCTTC.

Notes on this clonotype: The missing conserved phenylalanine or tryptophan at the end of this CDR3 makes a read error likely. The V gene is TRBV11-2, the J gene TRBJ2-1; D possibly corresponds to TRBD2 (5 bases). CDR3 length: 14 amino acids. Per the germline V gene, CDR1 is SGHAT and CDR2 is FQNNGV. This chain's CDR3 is CGGSPDSRYREQFS. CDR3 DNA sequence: TGTGGCGGCAGTCCGGACTCGAGGTATAGGGAGCAGTTCTCC.

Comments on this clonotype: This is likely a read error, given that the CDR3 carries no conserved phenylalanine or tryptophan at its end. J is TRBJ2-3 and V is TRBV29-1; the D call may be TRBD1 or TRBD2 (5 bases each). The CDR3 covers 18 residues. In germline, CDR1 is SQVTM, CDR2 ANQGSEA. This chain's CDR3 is CSAEALGRVRVSTDTQYL. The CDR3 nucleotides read TGCAGCGCTGAAGCGTTGGGCAGGGTGAGGGTTAGCACAGATACGCAGTATCTT.

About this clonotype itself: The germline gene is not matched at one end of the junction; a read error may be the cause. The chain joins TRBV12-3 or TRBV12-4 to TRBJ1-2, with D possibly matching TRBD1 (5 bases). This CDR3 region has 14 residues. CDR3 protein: CASSLREGSYAYTF. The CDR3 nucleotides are TGTGCCAGTAGTTTACGGGAGGGGTCCTATGCCTACACCTTC.

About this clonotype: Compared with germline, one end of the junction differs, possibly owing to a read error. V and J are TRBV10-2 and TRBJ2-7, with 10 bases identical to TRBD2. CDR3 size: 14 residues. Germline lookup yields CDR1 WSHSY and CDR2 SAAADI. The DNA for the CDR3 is TGCCCCAGCAGTAAGTTGGGACTAGCGTACGAGCAGTACTTC. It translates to CPSSKLGLAYEQYF.

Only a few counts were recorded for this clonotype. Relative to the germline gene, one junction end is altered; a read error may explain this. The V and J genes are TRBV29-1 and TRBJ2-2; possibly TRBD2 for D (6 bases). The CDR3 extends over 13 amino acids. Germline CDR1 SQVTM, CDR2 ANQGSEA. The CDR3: CSVDRLGCGELLF. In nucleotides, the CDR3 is TGCAGCGTTGATCGCTTAGGGTGCGGGGAGCTGTTATTT.

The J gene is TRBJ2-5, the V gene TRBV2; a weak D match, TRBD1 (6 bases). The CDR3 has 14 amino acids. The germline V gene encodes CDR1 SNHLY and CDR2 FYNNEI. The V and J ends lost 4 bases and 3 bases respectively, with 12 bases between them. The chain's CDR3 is CASSVTGKKETQYF. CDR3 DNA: TGTGCCAGCAGTGTTACAGGGAAAAAAGAGACCCAGTACTTC.

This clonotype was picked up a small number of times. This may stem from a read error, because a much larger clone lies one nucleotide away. The CDR3 protein is CANTSYGAEAFF. The CDR3 coding sequence is TGTGCCAACACCAGTTACGGGGCTGAAGCTTTCTTT. The chain carries TRBV28 and TRBJ1-1; D is ambiguous. Germline CDR1 and CDR2: MDHEN and SYDVKM. The length of the CDR3 is 12 residues. Trimming left V 10 bases short and J 6 bases short, with 15 bases between.

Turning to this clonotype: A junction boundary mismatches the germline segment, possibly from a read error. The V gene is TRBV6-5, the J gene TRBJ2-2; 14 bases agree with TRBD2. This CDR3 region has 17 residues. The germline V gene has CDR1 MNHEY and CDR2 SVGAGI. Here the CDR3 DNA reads TGTGCCAGCACCTGGACAGGACTAGCGGGAGGAACCGGAGAGCTGTTTTTT. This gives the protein CASTWTGLAGGTGELFF.